This TCR beta chain originates from a study of response to subunit inactivated influenza vaccine. TCRdb reanalysed the RT-PCR reads using MiXCR and keeps one entry per CDR3 protein. Counted here are 500,000 or so distinct CDR3 sequences, approximately 15% occurring once; the ten biggest clones make up less than 4%. This clonotype was counted only a few times. Its antigen is unidentified. Findings of the study overall: That few new T cells are recruited by each seasonal influenza vaccination was the authors' suggestion.

The CDR3 has 14 amino acids. CDR1 is SGHTA, CDR2 FQGTGA, per germline. The V segment lost 2 bases and the J segment 6 bases; nucleotides outside the gene matches: 5. This receptor was identified in a man in his fifties or sixties who received an inactivated influenza vaccine. The sample in question was CD4+ T cells sorted from PBMCs, obtained around 25 months after vaccination. The chain links TRBV7-3 to TRBJ2-7, with 9 bases identical to TRBD2. The CDR3, as DNA: TGTGCCAGCAGCTTAGCGGGAGGGCCGGGCGAGCAGTACTTC. Translating it yields CASSLAGGPGEQYF. Together with reference TRBV7-3 and TRBJ2-7, the CDR3 gives the full variable domain: GAGVSQTPSNKVTEKGKYVELRCDPISGHTALYWYRQSLGQGPEFLIYFQGTGAADDSGLPNDRFFAVRPEGSVSTLKIQRTERGDSAVYLCASSLAGGPGEQYFGPGTRLTVT.